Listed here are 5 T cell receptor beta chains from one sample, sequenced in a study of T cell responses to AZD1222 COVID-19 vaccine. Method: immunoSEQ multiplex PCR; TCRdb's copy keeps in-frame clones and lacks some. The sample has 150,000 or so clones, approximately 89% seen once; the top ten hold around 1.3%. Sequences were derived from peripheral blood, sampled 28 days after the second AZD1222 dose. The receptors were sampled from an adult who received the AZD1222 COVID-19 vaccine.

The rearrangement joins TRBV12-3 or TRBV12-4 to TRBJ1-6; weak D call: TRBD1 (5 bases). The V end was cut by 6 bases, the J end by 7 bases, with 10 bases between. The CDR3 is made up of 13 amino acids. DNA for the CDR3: TGTGCCAGCAGCGGGGAGGGGAATTCACCCCTCCACTTT. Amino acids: CASSGEGNSPLHF.

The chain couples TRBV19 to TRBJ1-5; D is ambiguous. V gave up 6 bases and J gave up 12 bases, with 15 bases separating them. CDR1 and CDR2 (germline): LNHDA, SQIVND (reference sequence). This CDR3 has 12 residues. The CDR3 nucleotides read TGTGCCAGTAGCGACCTCCGGGCCTTCCAGCATTTT. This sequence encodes CASSDLRAFQHF. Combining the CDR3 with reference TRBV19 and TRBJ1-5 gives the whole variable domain DGGITQSPKYLFRKEGQNVTLSCEQNLNHDAMYWYRQDPGQGLRLIYYSQIVNDFQKGDIAEGYSVSREKKESFPLTVTSAQKNPTAFYLCASSDLRAFQHFGDGTRLSIL.

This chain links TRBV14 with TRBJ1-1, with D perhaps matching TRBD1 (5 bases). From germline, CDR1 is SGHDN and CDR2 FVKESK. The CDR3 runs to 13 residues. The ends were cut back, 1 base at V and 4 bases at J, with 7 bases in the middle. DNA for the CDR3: TGTGCCAGCAGCCAAGCAGGGTTCACTGAAGCTTTCTTT. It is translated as CASSQAGFTEAFF.

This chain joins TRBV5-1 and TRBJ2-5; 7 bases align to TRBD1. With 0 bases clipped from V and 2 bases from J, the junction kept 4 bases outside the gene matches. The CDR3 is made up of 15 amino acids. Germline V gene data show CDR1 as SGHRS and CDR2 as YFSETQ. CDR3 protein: CASSLVGTDQETQYF. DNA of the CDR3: TGCGCCAGCAGCTTGGTTGGGACAGATCAAGAGACCCAGTACTTC.

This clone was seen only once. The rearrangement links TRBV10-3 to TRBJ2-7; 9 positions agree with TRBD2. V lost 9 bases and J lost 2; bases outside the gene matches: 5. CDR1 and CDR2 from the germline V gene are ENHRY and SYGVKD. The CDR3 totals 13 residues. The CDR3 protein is CAMAAGGAYEQYF. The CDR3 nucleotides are TGTGCCATGGCCGCGGGGGGGGCCTACGAGCAGTACTTC.